This T cell receptor (beta chain) was captured in a study of CDR3 diversity in severe acne. This CDR3 is built from 16 residues. Looked up from germline, CDR1 is LNHDA and CDR2 is SQIVND (reference sequence). TCRdb reprocessed the PCR reads via MiXCR and lists one record per CDR3 protein. The sample lists approximately 97,000 distinct CDR3 sequences; roughly half were seen once. This clonotype turned up a few times. One junction end disagrees with the germline gene, perhaps due to a read error. This chain joins TRBV19 and TRBJ2-5; 15 bases map to TRBD2. The source is a male donor with acne. The sample taken for sequencing was blood. CDR3 sequence: CASSAGTSGRRETQHF. The CDR3 coding sequence is TGTGCCAGTAGCGCGGGGACTAGCGGGAGGAGGGAGACCCAGCACTTC.